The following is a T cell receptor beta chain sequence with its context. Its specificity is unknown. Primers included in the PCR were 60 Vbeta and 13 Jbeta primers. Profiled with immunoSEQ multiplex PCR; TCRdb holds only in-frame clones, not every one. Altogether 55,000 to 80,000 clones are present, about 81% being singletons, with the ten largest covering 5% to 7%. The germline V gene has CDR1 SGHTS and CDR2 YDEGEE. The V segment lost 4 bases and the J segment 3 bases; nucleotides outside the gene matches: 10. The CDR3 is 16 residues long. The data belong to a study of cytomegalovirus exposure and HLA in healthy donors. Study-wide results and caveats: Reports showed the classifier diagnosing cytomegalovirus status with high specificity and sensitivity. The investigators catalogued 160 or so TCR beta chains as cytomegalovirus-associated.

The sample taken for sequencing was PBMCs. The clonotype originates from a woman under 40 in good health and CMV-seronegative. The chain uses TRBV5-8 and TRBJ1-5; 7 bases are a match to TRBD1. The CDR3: CASSRLLGTVNQPQHF. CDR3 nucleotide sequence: TGTGCCAGCAGCCGTCTGTTAGGGACAGTCAATCAGCCCCAGCATTTT.